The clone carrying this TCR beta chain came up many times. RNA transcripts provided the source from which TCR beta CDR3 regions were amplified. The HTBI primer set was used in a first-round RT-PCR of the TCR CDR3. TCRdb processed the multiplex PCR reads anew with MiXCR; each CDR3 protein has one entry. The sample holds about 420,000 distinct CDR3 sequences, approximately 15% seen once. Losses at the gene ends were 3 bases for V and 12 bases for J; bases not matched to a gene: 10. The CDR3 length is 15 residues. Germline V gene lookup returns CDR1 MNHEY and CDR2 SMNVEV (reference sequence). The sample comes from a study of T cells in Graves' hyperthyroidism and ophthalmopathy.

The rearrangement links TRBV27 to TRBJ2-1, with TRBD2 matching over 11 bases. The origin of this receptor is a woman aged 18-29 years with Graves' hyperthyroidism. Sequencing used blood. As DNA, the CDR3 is TGTGCCAGCAGTTTGGGGACTAGCGGAGAAGGGGGGCAGTTCTTC. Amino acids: CASSLGTSGEGGQFF.